Listed here is a single TCR beta chain. The CDR3 totals 14 residues. Germline-derived CDR1 and CDR2 are LNHDA and SQIVND (reference sequence). Trimming removed 7 bases from V and 0 bases from J; junction bases left unmatched: 5. The data originate from a study of cytomegalovirus exposure and HLA in healthy donors. Repertoires were generated with immunoSEQ multiplex PCR, while TCRdb's copy carries only in-frame clones and drops some. The table has over 60,000 clones, about 94% seen once. The TCR was taken from a man between 18 and 35 years old in good health and CMV-seropositive. What was sequenced was PBMCs. The chain links TRBV19 to TRBJ2-7; 8 bases align to TRBD2. In nucleotides, the CDR3 is TGTGCCAGTAAACTAGCGGTGAGCTCCTACGAGCAGTACTTC. It codes for CASKLAVSSYEQYF.